This T cell receptor (beta chain) comes out of a study of Graves' ophthalmopathy and Graves' hyperthyroidism. Ten or more counts support this clonotype. V gave up 0 bases and J gave up 1 base, with 7 bases separating them. This CDR3 is built from 14 residues. CDR1 is MGHRA, CDR2 YSYEKL, per germline. Amplification targeted the TCR beta CDR3 regions, with RNA transcripts as the source material. First-round RT-PCR employed HTBI primers, with a second-round multiplex PCR after it. TCRdb used MiXCR to reprocess the multiplex PCR reads, holding one entry per CDR3 protein. This sample yields 650,000 to 800,000 distinct CDR3 sequences, of which about two fifths are seen a single time; 3.3% belongs to the top ten.

The specimen sequenced was peripheral blood. This clonotype was obtained from an adult man with Graves' ophthalmopathy. V gene TRBV4-1 combines with J gene TRBJ2-7; D is ambiguous. The CDR3 loop is CASSQDWVSYEQYF. DNA for the CDR3: TGCGCCAGCAGCCAAGATTGGGTTTCCTACGAGCAGTACTTC.